Reported below is one T cell receptor beta chain. Its specificity is not known. The germline V and J ends were trimmed by 9 bases and 0 bases, with 6 bases remaining between them. Germline V lookup: CDR1 MNHNS, CDR2 SASEGT. The CDR3 loop spans 11 amino acids. From the reads, TCRdb called clonotypes with MiXCR, one entry per CDR3 protein. The sample lists approximately 910,000 distinct CDR3 sequences, around 30% occurring once. This sample stems from a study of T cell repertoires in cytomegalovirus infection. At the level of the study: CMV epitopes that were recently identified and HLA-C-restricted were used alongside well-studied HLA-B-restricted ones. Carrying CMV and the relevant HLA type showed in public TCR beta signatures. Study-wide findings and caveats: The cumulative frequency of public TCR beta families distinguished individuals who carried CMV together with the relevant HLA. HLA-C-restricted, CMV-specific TCR beta clonotypes were dominant ex vivo.

Sample: cultured CD8+ T cells from PBMCs, taken from culture after CMV antigen stimulation. The sequence derives from a human donor in good health (CMV status not recorded). Some clones in this sample may be carry-over from other donors' samples. The chain recombines TRBV6-1 with TRBJ2-7; the D is unclear. The CDR3 DNA reads TGTGCCAGTCCGAGCTCCTACGAGCAGTACTTC. Its translation is CASPSSYEQYF.